This T cell receptor (beta chain) appears in the sequencing data of a study of patients and donors after allogeneic stem cell transplantation. One entry per CDR3 protein results from TCRdb running MiXCR on the RT-PCR reads. The table has approximately 200,000 distinct CDR3 sequences, more than 35% seen once. V trimming: 4 bases; J trimming: 3 bases; junction bases outside the gene matches: 5. Germline V gene sequence: CDR1 MNHEY, CDR2 SVGAGI. This CDR3 comprises 14 residues. The chain recombines TRBV6-5 with TRBJ2-7, with 8 bases matching TRBD2. The sequencing input was blood, either unsorted or a sorted T cell fraction (not recorded which). This clonotype was obtained from a human donor who was either an allogeneic HSCT recipient or a stem cell or donor lymphocyte infusion donor (not recorded which). It is not recorded whose cells these are; they may come from a transplant donor. CDR3 protein: CASSLLAARYEQYF. The CDR3 bases are TGTGCCAGCAGTTTACTAGCGGCCCGCTACGAGCAGTACTTC.